This paragraph reports one T cell receptor beta chain. Its target is unknown. CDR3 size: 18 residues. Germline V gene lookup returns CDR1 KGHSH and CDR2 LQKENI. V was pared by 1 base and J by 7 bases, with 23 bases between. The sample originates from a study of OX40 agonist ivuxolimab in advanced cancers. Across the study: Melanoma, hepatocellular carcinoma, head and neck or renal cell cancer occurred in dose-escalation patients. Study-wide points: Not determined was the antigen specificity of the expanded peripheral T cells.

The table came from immunoSEQ multiplex PCR; TCRdb's copy has only in-frame clones and leaves some out. The table has approximately 76,000 clones, around 90% seen once. The TCR originated in an adult with an advanced solid tumor such as melanoma, head and neck, liver or kidney cancer. The V call is TRBV18, the J call TRBJ2-1; weak D call: TRBD1 (5 bases). Here the sequenced sample was CD4+ or CD8+ T cells sorted from blood, taken in a trial of the OX40 agonist ivuxolimab. For the CDR3, the DNA is TGTGCCAGCTCACCACACAGGCCTGAGGTAGATCTCTTAAATGAGCAGTTCTTC. As protein: CASSPHRPEVDLLNEQFF.